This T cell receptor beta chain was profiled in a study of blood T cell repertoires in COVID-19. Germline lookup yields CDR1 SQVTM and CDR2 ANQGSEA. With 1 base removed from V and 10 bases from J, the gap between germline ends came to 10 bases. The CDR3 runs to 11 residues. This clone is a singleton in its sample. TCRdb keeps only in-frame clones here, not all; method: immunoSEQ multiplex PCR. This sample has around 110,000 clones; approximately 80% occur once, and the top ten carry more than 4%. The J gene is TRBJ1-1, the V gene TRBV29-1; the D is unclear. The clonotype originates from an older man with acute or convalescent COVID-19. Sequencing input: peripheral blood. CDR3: CSVEGGGSAFF. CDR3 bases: TGCAGCGTTGAAGGCGGAGGGTCAGCTTTCTTT.